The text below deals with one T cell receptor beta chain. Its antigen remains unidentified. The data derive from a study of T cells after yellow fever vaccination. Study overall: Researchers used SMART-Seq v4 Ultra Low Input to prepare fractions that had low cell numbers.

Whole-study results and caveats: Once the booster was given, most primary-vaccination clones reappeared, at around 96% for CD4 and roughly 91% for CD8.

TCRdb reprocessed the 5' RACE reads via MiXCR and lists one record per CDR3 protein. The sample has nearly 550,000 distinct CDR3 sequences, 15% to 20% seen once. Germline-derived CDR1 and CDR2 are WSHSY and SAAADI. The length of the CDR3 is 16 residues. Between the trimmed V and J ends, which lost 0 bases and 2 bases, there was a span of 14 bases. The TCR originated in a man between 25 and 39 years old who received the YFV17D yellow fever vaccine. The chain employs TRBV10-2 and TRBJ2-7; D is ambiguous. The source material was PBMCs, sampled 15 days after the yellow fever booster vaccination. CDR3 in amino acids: CASSESGWSRPYEQYF. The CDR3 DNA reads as TGCGCCAGCAGTGAGTCGGGGTGGAGCCGGCCCTACGAGCAGTACTTC.